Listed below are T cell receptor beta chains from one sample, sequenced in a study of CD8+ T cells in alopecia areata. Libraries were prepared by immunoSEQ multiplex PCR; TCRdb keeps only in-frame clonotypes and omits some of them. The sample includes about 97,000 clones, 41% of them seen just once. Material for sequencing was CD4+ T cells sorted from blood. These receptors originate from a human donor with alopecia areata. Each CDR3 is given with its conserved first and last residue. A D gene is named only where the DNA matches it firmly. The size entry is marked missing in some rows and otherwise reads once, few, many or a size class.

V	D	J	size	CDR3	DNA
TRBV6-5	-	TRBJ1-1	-	CASLSFDTEAFF	TGTGCCAGTCTCTCGTTTGACACTGAAGCTTTCTTT
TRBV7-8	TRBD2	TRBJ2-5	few	CASSNLGTSGQETQYF	TGTGCCAGCAGCAATTTAGGGACTAGCGGCCAAGAGACCCAGTACTTC
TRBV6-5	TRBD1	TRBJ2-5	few	CAVVDRGRETQYF	TGTGCCGTCGTCGACAGGGGTAGAGAGACCCAGTACTTC
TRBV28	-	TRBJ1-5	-	CASSLWITGAHQPQHF	TGTGCCAGCAGTTTATGGATCACGGGGGCCCATCAGCCCCAGCATTTT
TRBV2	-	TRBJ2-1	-	CASSDFLAESDEQFF	TGTGCCAGCAGTGATTTTTTGGCGGAATCGGATGAGCAGTTCTTC
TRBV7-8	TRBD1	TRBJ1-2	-	CASSFDRGSAGYTF	TGTGCCAGCAGCTTCGACAGGGGATCGGCTGGCTACACCTTC
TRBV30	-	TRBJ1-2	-	CAWSDKRYGYTF	TGTGCCTGGAGTGACAAGAGATATGGCTACACCTTC
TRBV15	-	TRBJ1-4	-	CATSQDNNEKLFF	TGTGCCACCAGCCAGGATAATAATGAAAAACTGTTTTTT
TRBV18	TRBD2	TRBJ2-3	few	CASSPGLVPDTQYF	TGTGCCAGCTCACCGGGACTAGTGCCTGATACGCAGTATTTT
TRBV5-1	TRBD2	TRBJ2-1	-	CASSWMRTSGSYNEQFF	TGCGCCAGCAGCTGGATGCGGACTAGCGGGAGTTACAATGAGCAGTTCTTC
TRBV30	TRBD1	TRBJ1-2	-	CAWSAIQGAKGYTF	TGTGCCTGGAGTGCCATACAGGGGGCAAAAGGCTACACCTTC
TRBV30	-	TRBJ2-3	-	CAWSIGDTQYF	TGTGCCTGGAGTATCGGTGATACGCAGTATTTT
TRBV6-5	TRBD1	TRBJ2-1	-	CASSYDRGVNNEQFF	TGTGCCAGCAGTTACGACAGGGGGGTAAACAATGAGCAGTTCTTC
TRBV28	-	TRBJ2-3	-	CASSPFGLSTDTQYF	TGTGCCAGCAGTCCCTTTGGTCTGAGCACAGATACGCAGTATTTT
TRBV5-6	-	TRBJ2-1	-	CASTPRRRVHNEQFF	TGTGCCAGCACCCCGAGGCGACGAGTACACAATGAGCAGTTCTTC
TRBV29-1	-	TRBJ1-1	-	CSVDLTLLTEAFF	TGCAGCGTTGATTTAACCTTGTTGACTGAAGCTTTCTTT
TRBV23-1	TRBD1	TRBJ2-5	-	CASSQGTGSQETQYF	TGCGCCAGCAGTCAAGGGACAGGGTCCCAAGAGACCCAGTACTTC
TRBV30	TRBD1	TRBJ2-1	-	CAWDRDRGPNEQFF	TGTGCCTGGGACCGGGACAGGGGGCCTAATGAGCAGTTCTTC
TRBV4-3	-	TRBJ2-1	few	CASSQGLRGRSDYNEQFF	TGCGCCAGCAGCCAAGGACTACGAGGCCGCTCTGACTACAATGAGCAGTTCTTC
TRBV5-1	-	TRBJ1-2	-	CASSFVGTTNYGYTF	TGCGCCAGCAGCTTTGTGGGGACTACTAACTATGGCTACACCTTC
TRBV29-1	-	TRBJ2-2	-	CSTSMRAGELFF	TGCAGCACATCAATGAGGGCCGGGGAGCTGTTTTTT
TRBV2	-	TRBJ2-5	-	CASSEEPELQETQYF	TGTGCCAGCAGTGAAGAGCCGGAGCTTCAAGAGACCCAGTACTTC
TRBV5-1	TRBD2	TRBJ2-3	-	CASSFGLAGGRTDTQYF	TGCGCCAGCAGCTTCGGACTAGCGGGGGGAAGGACAGATACGCAGTATTTT
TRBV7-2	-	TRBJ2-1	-	CASSLASAYNEQFF	TGTGCCAGCAGCCTGGCTAGCGCTTACAATGAGCAGTTCTTC
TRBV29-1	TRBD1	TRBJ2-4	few	CSGIQGDEAKNIQYF	TGCAGCGGGATCCAGGGGGACGAGGCCAAAAACATTCAGTACTTC
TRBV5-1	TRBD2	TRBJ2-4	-	CASSLERDPPRNIQYF	TGCGCCAGCAGCTTGGAGCGGGACCCTCCACGAAACATTCAGTACTTC
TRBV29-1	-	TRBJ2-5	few	CSVPAGPNLETQYF	TGCAGCGTCCCGGCCGGGCCAAATCTGGAGACCCAGTACTTC
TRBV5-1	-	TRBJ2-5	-	CASSLSGETQYF	TGCGCCAGCAGCTTGTCCGGAGAGACCCAGTACTTC
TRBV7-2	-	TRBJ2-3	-	CASSLVTRSTDTQYF	TGTGCCAGCAGCTTAGTCACCCGAAGCACAGATACGCAGTATTTT
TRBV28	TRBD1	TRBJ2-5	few	CATRTGLGLQETQYF	TGTGCCACCAGGACAGGCCTCGGCCTCCAAGAGACCCAGTACTTC
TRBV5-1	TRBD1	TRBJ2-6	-	CASSKITGAGANVLTF	TGCGCCAGCAGCAAGATCACAGGGGCTGGGGCCAACGTCCTGACTTTC
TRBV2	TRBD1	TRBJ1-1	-	CASRRRDRGVTEAFF	TGTGCCAGCAGACGCCGGGACAGGGGGGTCACTGAAGCTTTCTTT
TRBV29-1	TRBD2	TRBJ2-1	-	CSVLAGGIRNEQFF	TGCAGCGTTTTAGCGGGGGGAATCAGGAATGAGCAGTTCTTC
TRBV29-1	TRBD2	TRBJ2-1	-	CSLRTSGNNEQFF	TGCAGCTTACGGACTAGCGGGAACAATGAGCAGTTCTTC
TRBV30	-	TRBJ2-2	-	CAWRDLTGELFF	TGTGCCTGGAGAGACCTCACCGGGGAGCTGTTTTTT
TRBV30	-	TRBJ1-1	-	CAWSVMGDLDFF	TGTGCCTGGAGTGTAATGGGGGATCTTGATTTCTTT
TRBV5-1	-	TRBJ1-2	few	CASSLAGDGYTF	TGCGCCAGCAGCTTGGCAGGGGATGGCTACACCTTC
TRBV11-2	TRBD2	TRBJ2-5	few	CASSPGTSGETQYF	TGTGCCAGCAGCCCCGGGACTAGCGGAGAGACCCAGTACTTC
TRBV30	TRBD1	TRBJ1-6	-	CAWSPGQYNSPLHF	TGTGCCTGGAGCCCGGGACAGTATAATTCACCCCTCCACTTT
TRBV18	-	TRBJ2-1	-	CASSPPAANEQFF	TGTGCCAGCTCACCACCAGCCGCAAATGAGCAGTTCTTC
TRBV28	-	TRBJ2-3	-	CASSASGQPTDTQYF	TGTGCCAGCAGTGCATCCGGACAGCCCACAGATACGCAGTATTTT
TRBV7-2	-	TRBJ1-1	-	CATYRFTEAFF	TGTGCCACTTATCGGTTCACTGAAGCTTTCTTT
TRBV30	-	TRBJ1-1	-	CAWRVTGEAFF	TGTGCCTGGAGGGTAACGGGGGAAGCTTTCTTT
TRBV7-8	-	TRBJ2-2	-	CASSYSGNTGELFF	TGTGCCAGCAGCTATAGCGGGAACACCGGGGAGCTGTTTTTT
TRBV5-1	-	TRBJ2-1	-	CASSLDRTSSYNEQFF	TGCGCCAGCAGCTTGGACAGGACATCATCCTACAATGAGCAGTTCTTC
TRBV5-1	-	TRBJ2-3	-	CASSWAGSTDTQYF	TGCGCCAGCAGCTGGGCTGGGAGCACAGATACGCAGTATTTT
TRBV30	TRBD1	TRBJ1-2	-	CAWSPGQGVGYTF	TGTGCCTGGAGTCCTGGACAGGGCGTTGGCTACACCTTC
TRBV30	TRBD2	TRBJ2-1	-	CAWSASGGVISSYNEQFF	TGTGCCTGGAGTGCTAGCGGGGGGGTGATCAGCTCCTACAATGAGCAGTTCTTC
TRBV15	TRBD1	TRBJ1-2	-	CATSMRTGSLYGYTF	TGTGCCACCAGCATGCGGACAGGGTCCCTCTATGGCTACACCTTC
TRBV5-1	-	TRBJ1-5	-	CASSSRPSGDGQPQHF	TGCGCCAGCAGCTCCCGACCTAGTGGGGACGGTCAGCCCCAGCATTTT